This TCR beta chain was observed in a study of blood T cell repertoires in COVID-19. Across the whole study: The study drew acute and convalescent COVID-19 samples from the United States, Italy and Spain. T cells, B-cell-depleted T cells, or PBMCs provided the cDNA or gDNA that served as material.

CDR3 length equals 18 residues. V dropped 1 base and J dropped 3; count of bases not matched to a gene: 9. Germline lookup yields CDR1 LGHNA and CDR2 YNFKEQ. Produced via immunoSEQ multiplex PCR; TCRdb's table is partial and in-frame only. The data contain 210,000 or so clones, more than 75% of them singletons. Participants were aged about 18 to 100 years from about 25 US areas. Participants were placed into cohorts based on the clinical history they reported. This TCR came from a woman in her thirties or forties with acute COVID-19. What was sequenced was PBMCs or T cells enriched from blood (not recorded which). The chain carries TRBV4-2 and TRBJ2-3, with 11 nucleotides matching TRBD1. In DNA form, the CDR3 reads TGTGCCAGCAGCCAAGGCACCGGGACAGGGGGGGGTACAGATACGCAGTATTTT. Amino acids: CASSQGTGTGGGTDTQYF.